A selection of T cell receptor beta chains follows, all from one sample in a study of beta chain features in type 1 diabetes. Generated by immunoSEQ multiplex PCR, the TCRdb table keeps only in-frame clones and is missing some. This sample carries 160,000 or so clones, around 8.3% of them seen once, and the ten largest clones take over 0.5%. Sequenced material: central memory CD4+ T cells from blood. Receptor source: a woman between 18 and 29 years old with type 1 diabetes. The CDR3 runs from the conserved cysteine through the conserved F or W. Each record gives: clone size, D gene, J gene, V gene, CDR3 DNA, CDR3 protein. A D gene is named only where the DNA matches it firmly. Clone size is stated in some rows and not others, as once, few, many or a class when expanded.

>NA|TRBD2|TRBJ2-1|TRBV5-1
TGCGCCAGCAGCTCGTCAGTGGGGACTACCAACTACAATGAGCAGTTCTTC
CASSSSVGTTNYNEQFF
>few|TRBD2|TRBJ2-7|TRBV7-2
TGTGCCAGCAGCCTTGAACTAGCGGGAGTTTCCGCCTACGAGCAGTACTTC
CASSLELAGVSAYEQYF
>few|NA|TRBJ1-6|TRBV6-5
TGTGCCAGCAAGATGGGGGGTCAGGAGTCACCCCTCCACTTT
CASKMGGQESPLHF
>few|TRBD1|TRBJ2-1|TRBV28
TGTGCCAGCAGGACACCGGGACAGGGCATGAATGAGCAGTTCTTC
CASRTPGQGMNEQFF
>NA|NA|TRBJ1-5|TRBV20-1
TGCAGTGCCCCGGACAGCTCCTTACAGCATTTT
CSAPDSSLQHF
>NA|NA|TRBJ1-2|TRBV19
TGTGCCAGTAGTATAGAAGCAGGGTTTTATGGCTACACCTTC
CASSIEAGFYGYTF
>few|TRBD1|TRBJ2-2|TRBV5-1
TGCGCCAGCAATACACAGGGGTCCGGGGAGCTGTTTTTT
CASNTQGSGELFF
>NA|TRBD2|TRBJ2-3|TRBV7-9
TGTGCCAGCAGCTTCCTAGCGGGAGTGGGGGCTAGCACAGATACGCAGTATTTT
CASSFLAGVGASTDTQYF
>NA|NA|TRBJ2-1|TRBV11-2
TGTGCCAGCAGCTTGGTTAAGGGAGTACCTGAGCAGTTCTTC
CASSLVKGVPEQFF
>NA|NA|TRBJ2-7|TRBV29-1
TGCAGCGTTGTAGGGACTCGCTACGAGCAGTACTTC
CSVVGTRYEQYF
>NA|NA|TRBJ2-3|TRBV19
TGTGCCAGTAGTATCTCGACGGGAGCCCCAGATACGCAGTATTTT
CASSISTGAPDTQYF
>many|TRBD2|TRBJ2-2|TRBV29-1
TGCAGCGTTGAAGATCGTAGCGGGGCAAACACCGGGGAGCTGTTTTTT
CSVEDRSGANTGELFF
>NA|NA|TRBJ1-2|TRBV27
TGTGCCAGCAGTCACCGGGATAGCAGGGGCTACACCTTC
CASSHRDSRGYTF
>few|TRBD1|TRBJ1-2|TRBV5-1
TGCGCCAGCAGCTTAGGGGGACAGGGGTCTGGCTACACCTTC
CASSLGGQGSGYTF
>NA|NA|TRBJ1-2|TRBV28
TGTGCCAGCAGTTCGGTTTATGGCTACACCTTC
CASSSVYGYTF
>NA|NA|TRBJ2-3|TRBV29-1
TGCAGCTACCGGATGGGGCAGGGAGATACGCAGTATTTT
CSYRMGQGDTQYF
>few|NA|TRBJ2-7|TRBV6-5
TGTGCCAGCAGACACCAGTTTCGCCCCCCCTACGAGCAGTACTTC
CASRHQFRPPYEQYF
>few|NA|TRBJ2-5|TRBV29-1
TGCAGCGTTGTAGCAGGGGGGAGTATGACTCAAGAGACCCAGTACTTC
CSVVAGGSMTQETQYF
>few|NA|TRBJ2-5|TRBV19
TGTGCCAGTAGTATACGAAGGACAGACAAAGAGACCCAGTACTTC
CASSIRRTDKETQYF
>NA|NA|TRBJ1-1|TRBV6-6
TGTGCCAGCACCAAAGACAGGCCCGGGAACACTGAAGCTTTCTTT
CASTKDRPGNTEAFF
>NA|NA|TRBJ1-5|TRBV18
TGTGCCAGCTCCCCGAACCCCACTACAAATCAGCCCCAGCATTTT
CASSPNPTTNQPQHF
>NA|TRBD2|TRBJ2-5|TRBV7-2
TGTGCCAGCAGCCGCGGGGGAAAAGAGACCCAGTACTTC
CASSRGGKETQYF
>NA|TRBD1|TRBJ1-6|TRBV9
TGTGCCAGCAGCGGAACAGGGGCCACCACCAATTCACCCCTCCACTTT
CASSGTGATTNSPLHF
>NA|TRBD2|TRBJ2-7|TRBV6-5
TGTGCCAGCAGCCCTAGCGGGGGGATCGACTACGAGCAGTACTTC
CASSPSGGIDYEQYF
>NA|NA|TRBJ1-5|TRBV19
TGTGCCAGTAGTGTACAGGGAAGCAATCAGCCCCAGCATTTT
CASSVQGSNQPQHF
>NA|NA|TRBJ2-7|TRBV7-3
TGTGCCAGCAGCTTCCTAGGGGACGAGCAGTACTTC
CASSFLGDEQYF
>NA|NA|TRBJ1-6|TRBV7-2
TGTGCCAGCAGCTTTCCAGGTTATAATTCACCCCTCCACTTT
CASSFPGYNSPLHF
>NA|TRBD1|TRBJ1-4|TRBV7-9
TGTGCCAGCAGCCTCGGACAGGGGGGTGAAAAACTGTTTTTT
CASSLGQGGEKLFF
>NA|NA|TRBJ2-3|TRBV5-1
TGCGCCAGCAGCTTGGTACCAAGCATGGGCACAGATACGCAGTATTTT
CASSLVPSMGTDTQYF
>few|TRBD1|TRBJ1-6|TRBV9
TGTGCCAGCAGTCCCACGGGACAGGAGAATTCACCCCTCCACTTT
CASSPTGQENSPLHF
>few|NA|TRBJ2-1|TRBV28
TGTGCCAGCAGTCAGAAGTACAATGAGCAGTTCTTC
CASSQKYNEQFF
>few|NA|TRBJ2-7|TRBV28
TGTGCCAGCACTACCCTTTACGAGCAGTACTTC
CASTTLYEQYF
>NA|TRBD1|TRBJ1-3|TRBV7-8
TGTGCCAGCAGCTTAGGACAGGGGTCTGGAAACACCATATATTTT
CASSLGQGSGNTIYF
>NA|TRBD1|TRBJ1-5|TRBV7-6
TGTGCCAGCAGCCGACAGGGTGAACAGCCCCAGCATTTT
CASSRQGEQPQHF
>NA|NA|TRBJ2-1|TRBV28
TGTGCCAGCAGTGCCGAGGGGGTCTTATTCTTC
CASSAEGVLFF
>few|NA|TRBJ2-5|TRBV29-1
TGCAGCGTTGTTTTGACTATGGGACTTTTCGAGGGACCCCAGTACTTC
CSVVLTMGLFEGPQYF
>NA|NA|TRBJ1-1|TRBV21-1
TGTGCCAGCAGCAAAGAAGCGAACACCTTTCGCATCTGGAACACTGAAGCTTTCTTT
CASSKEANTFRIWNTEAFF
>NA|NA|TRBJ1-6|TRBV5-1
TGCGCCAGCAGCTTGGATAGCTATAATTCACCCCTCCACTTT
CASSLDSYNSPLHF
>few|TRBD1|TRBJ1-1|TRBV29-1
TGCAGCGCGGGACAGCTGAACACTGAAGCTTTCTTT
CSAGQLNTEAFF
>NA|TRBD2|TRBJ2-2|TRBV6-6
TGTGCCAGCAGCCCCGGGACTAGCGGGATCACCGGGGAGCTGTTTTTT
CASSPGTSGITGELFF
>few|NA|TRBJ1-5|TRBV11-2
TGTGCCAGCAGCTTAGCGAGGGGGCAGCCCCAGCATTTT
CASSLARGQPQHF
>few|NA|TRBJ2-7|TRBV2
TGTGCCAGCAGTGGGGGGGGCTCACCCTACGAGCAGTACTTC
CASSGGGSPYEQYF
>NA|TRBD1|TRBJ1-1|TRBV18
TGTGCCAGTTCCATAGGGACAGAGATTATGAACACTGAAGCTTTCTTT
CASSIGTEIMNTEAFF
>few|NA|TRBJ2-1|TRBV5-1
TGCGCCAGCAGCTTCGGACACCCTTACAATGAGCAGTTCTTC
CASSFGHPYNEQFF
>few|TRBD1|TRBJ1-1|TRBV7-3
TGTGCCAGCAGCGCCCTGGGACAGGTGAACACTGAAGCTTTCTTT
CASSALGQVNTEAFF
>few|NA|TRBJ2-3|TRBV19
TGTGCCAGTAGGGGGGCAAGCACAGATACGCAGTATTTT
CASRGASTDTQYF
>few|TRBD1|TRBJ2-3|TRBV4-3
TGCGCCAGCAGCCACGGACAGGGGTTGAATACGCAGTATTTT
CASSHGQGLNTQYF
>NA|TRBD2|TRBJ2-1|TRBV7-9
TGTGCCAGCAGAGGGACTAGAGATGAGCAGTTCTTC
CASRGTRDEQFF
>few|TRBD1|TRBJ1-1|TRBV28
TGTGCCAGCGGACAGGGGGACACTGAAGCTTTCTTT
CASGQGDTEAFF
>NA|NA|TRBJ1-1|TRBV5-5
TGTGCCAGCAGTGCGGCAATGAACACTGAAGCTTTCTTT
CASSAAMNTEAFF
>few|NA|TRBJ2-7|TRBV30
TGTGCCTGGGTCCGGGACAATGGAGCCTACGAGCAGTACTTC
CAWVRDNGAYEQYF
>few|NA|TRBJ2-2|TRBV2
TGTGCCAGCAGGGAGCGCGTCACCGGGGAGCTGTTTTTT
CASRERVTGELFF
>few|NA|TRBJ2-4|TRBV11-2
TGTGCCAGCAGCTTAGCGCGCAGGGGGGCTGAAAACATTCAGTACTTC
CASSLARRGAENIQYF
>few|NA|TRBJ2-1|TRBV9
TGTGCCAGCAGCGCCAACAATGAGCAGTTCTTC
CASSANNEQFF
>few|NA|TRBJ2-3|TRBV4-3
TGCGCCAGCAGCCAAGTAAGCTCTAGCACAGATACGCAGTATTTT
CASSQVSSSTDTQYF
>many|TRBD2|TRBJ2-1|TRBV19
TGTGCCAGTAGTATCGCCCTAGCGGGAGGCAACAATGAGCAGTTCTTC
CASSIALAGGNNEQFF
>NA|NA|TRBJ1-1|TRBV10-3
TGTGCCATCAGTGGGCAGGGGAACACTGAAGCTTTCTTT
CAISGQGNTEAFF
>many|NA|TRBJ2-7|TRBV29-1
TGCAGCGTTAACGTAAGGGGCTCAGAGGACTACGAGCAGTACTTC
CSVNVRGSEDYEQYF
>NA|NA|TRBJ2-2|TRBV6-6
TGTGCCAGCAGTCACGGACAGAACACCGGGGAGCTGTTTTTT
CASSHGQNTGELFF
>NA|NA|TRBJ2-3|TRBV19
TGTGCCAGTAGTATAGGACAGACCACAGATACGCAGTATTTT
CASSIGQTTDTQYF